The 19 T cell receptor beta chains in this list originate from one sample, sequenced in a study of OX40 agonist ivuxolimab in advanced cancers. Sequenced by immunoSEQ multiplex PCR; TCRdb stores in-frame clones only, minus some. The sample records tens of thousands of clones, about 88% being singletons. Source: CD4+ or CD8+ T cells sorted from blood, taken in a trial of the OX40 agonist ivuxolimab. Source of these receptors: an adult with an advanced solid tumor such as melanoma, head and neck, liver or kidney cancer.

The chain is built from TRBV11-2 and TRBJ2-1, with TRBD1 identical over 8 bases. This CDR3 is 18 amino acids long. With V trimmed by 1 base and J by 1 base, 9 bases remained unmatched. The germline V gene has CDR1 SGHAT and CDR2 FQNNGV. The DNA of the CDR3 is TGTGCCAGCAGCTTAGTTCGAACAGACAGGGGATCCTACAATGAGCAGTTCTTC. The encoded protein is CASSLVRTDRGSYNEQFF.

The chain employs TRBV10-3 and TRBJ1-5; 7 positions match TRBD1. The CDR3 runs 15 residues. V lost 4 bases to trimming and J lost 6 bases; unmatched junction nucleotides: 9. CDR1 is ENHRY, CDR2 SYGVKD, per germline. The CDR3 loop is CAISGTGAKGQPQHF. The CDR3, as DNA: TGTGCCATCAGTGGGACAGGAGCCAAAGGTCAGCCCCAGCATTTT.

This chain's CDR3 is CASSMTSGSHEQYF. CDR3 nucleotides: TGTGCCAGCAGCATGACTAGCGGGAGCCACGAGCAGTACTTC. The rearrangement links TRBV11-3 to TRBJ2-7; 12 bases are shared with TRBD2. Unmatched junction bases numbered 4, after V lost 5 bases and J lost 5 bases. The CDR3 runs to 14 residues. Germline V gives CDR1 SGHNT, CDR2 YENEEA.

The chain has TRBV15 and TRBJ1-3; D uncertain. The CDR3 extends over 14 amino acids. Germline CDR1 LNHNV, CDR2 YYDKDF (reference sequence). With 6 bases removed from V and 0 bases from J, the gap between germline ends came to 9 bases. Here the CDR3 reads CATRAPHSGNTIYF. The CDR3 nucleotides are TGTGCCACCAGAGCTCCACACTCTGGAAACACCATATATTTT.

This clone was observed a few times. The chain is built from TRBV11-3 and TRBJ2-7, with D maybe TRBD1 (5 bases). The germline V and J ends were trimmed by 5 bases and 3 bases, with 11 bases remaining between them. The CDR3 is 13 amino acids. Germline values: CDR1 SGHNT, CDR2 YENEEA. The CDR3 reads CASSRQLGYEQYF. In DNA, the CDR3 is TGTGCCAGCAGCCGACAGCTTGGCTACGAGCAGTACTTC.

The chain is built from TRBV5-1 and TRBJ2-3; the match to TRBD1 covers 7 bases. Germline loops: CDR1 SGHRS, CDR2 YFSETQ. The V gene end was trimmed by 4 bases and the J gene end by 4 bases; junction bases not matched to a gene: 12. The length of the CDR3 is 16 residues. The CDR3, as DNA: TGCGCCAGCAGCACCGGTGACAGGGCGGAGGCAGATACGCAGTATTTT. This gives the protein CASSTGDRAEADTQYF.

The chain couples TRBV5-1 to TRBJ2-7; 7 bases match TRBD1. The CDR3 is 14 residues long. Germline CDR1 and CDR2: SGHRS and YFSETQ. Losses at the gene ends were 3 bases for V and 3 bases for J; bases not matched to a gene: 6. In DNA, the CDR3 is TGCGCCAGCAGCTCCTATACAGGGGTCTACGAGCAGTACTTC. Translation: CASSSYTGVYEQYF.

The chain carries TRBV7-7 and TRBJ2-5; 7 nucleotides align to TRBD2. Germline assignment: CDR1 SSHAT and CDR2 FNYEAQ (reference sequence). V shed 5 bases and J 5 bases; nucleotides not matched to a gene: 17. The CDR3 extends over 17 amino acids. The CDR3 loop is CASSPQPILEGGETQYF. The DNA for the CDR3 is TGTGCCAGCAGCCCCCAGCCCATACTAGAGGGAGGGGAGACCCAGTACTTC.

The DNA for the CDR3 is TGCGCCAGCAGCCTTTCTAGCGGGGGCTACGAGCAGTACTTC. As protein: CASSLSSGGYEQYF. V and J are TRBV5-1 and TRBJ2-7; 10 nucleotides agree with TRBD2. This CDR3 has 14 residues. V dropped 4 bases and J dropped 3; count of bases not matched to a gene: 4. CDR1 is SGHRS, CDR2 YFSETQ, per germline.

The gene calls are TRBV7-8 and TRBJ2-5; the match to TRBD2 covers 8 bases. The CDR3 sequence is 17 residues long. Germline trimming cut 3 bases from V and 0 bases from J; bases unmatched to any gene: 9. Germline V gene sequence: CDR1 SGHVS, CDR2 FQNEAQ. Written as DNA, the CDR3 is TGTGCCAGCAGCTTCTCACTAGCGGAATCGTACCAAGAGACCCAGTACTTC. Its translation: CASSFSLAESYQETQYF.

The chain joins TRBV5-1 to TRBJ2-7; 9 nucleotides match TRBD2. Germline values: CDR1 SGHRS, CDR2 YFSETQ. The J segment lost 3 bases and the V segment lost 5 bases, leaving 9 bases of the junction unmatched. The CDR3 sequence is 15 residues long. CDR3 protein: CASRRWREGLYEQYF. The CDR3 nucleotides are TGCGCCAGCAGAAGGTGGCGGGAGGGGCTCTACGAGCAGTACTTC.

The J gene is TRBJ1-2, the V gene TRBV2; 12 bases fit TRBD1. The CDR3 has 17 amino acids. Trimming at V came to 3 bases and at J to 7 bases, leaving 12 bases not matched to a gene. CDR1 SNHLY and CDR2 FYNNEI come from the germline V gene. For the CDR3, the DNA is TGTGCCAGCAGTGAGTGGGGACAGGGGGCGAGTTCGAGTGGCTACACCTTC. It yields the protein CASSEWGQGASSSGYTF.

The CDR3, as DNA: TGCGCCAGCAGCTTCGGGGACCCCCCCAATGAGCAGTTCTTC. The encoded protein is CASSFGDPPNEQFF. The gene calls are TRBV5-1 and TRBJ2-1; either TRBD1 or TRBD2 may supply D (5 bases each). The length of the CDR3 is 14 residues. Germline-derived CDR1 and CDR2 are SGHRS and YFSETQ. V shed 2 bases and J shed 6 bases, with 12 bases lying between them.

This clone was seen a handful of times. The rearrangement joins TRBV18 to TRBJ2-7, with TRBD2 matching over 7 bases. Per the germline V gene, CDR1 is KGHSH and CDR2 is LQKENI. The CDR3 has 14 residues. The ends lost 5 bases at V and 1 base at J; junction bases unmatched: 5. The CDR3 is CASSDSGRSYEQYF. CDR3 sequence (DNA): TGTGCCAGCTCAGATAGCGGGCGGTCCTACGAGCAGTACTTC.

This chain links TRBV4-2 with TRBJ1-5, with D perhaps matching TRBD1 (6 bases). Germline values: CDR1 LGHNA, CDR2 YNFKEQ. The germline V and J ends were trimmed by 0 bases and 9 bases, with 15 bases remaining between them. CDR3 length: 15 residues. The chain's CDR3 is CASSQESGGLRPQHF. The CDR3 DNA reads as TGTGCCAGCAGCCAAGAGTCGGGGGGCCTCCGGCCCCAGCATTTT.

This chain joins TRBV19 and TRBJ1-5; D unresolved. V was pared by 9 bases and J by 7 bases, with 13 bases between. CDR1 and CDR2 from the germline V gene are LNHDA and SQIVND (reference sequence). CDR3 length: 12 residues. CDR3 nucleotide sequence: TGTGCCAGCGCCCGGGGTGACCAGCCCCAGCATTTT. Its protein is CASARGDQPQHF. The full variable domain, with the rest looked up from reference TRBV19 and TRBJ1-5, is DGGITQSPKYLFRKEGQNVTLSCEQNLNHDAMYWYRQDPGQGLRLIYYSQIVNDFQKGDIAEGYSVSREKKESFPLTVTSAQKNPTAFYLCASARGDQPQHFGDGTRLSIL.

This chain joins TRBV7-8 and TRBJ2-3, with 7 bases that match TRBD2. The CDR3 is made up of 15 amino acids. With V trimmed by 0 bases and J by 4 bases, 4 bases remained unmatched. Germline V lookup: CDR1 SGHVS, CDR2 FQNEAQ. The CDR3 DNA is TGTGCCAGCAGCTTAGCGGTGGGGGGGTCAGATACGCAGTATTTT. Its protein product is CASSLAVGGSDTQYF.

The V and J genes are TRBV5-1 and TRBJ2-7, with TRBD1 matching over 9 bases. The CDR3 runs to 14 residues. V lost 5 bases and J lost 6; bases outside the gene matches: 9. The V gene's germline CDR1 is SGHRS and CDR2 YFSETQ. CDR3 DNA sequence: TGCGCCAGCAGGGACGGGACAGGGAGCCGCGAGCAGTACTTC. It yields the protein CASRDGTGSREQYF.

The CDR3 DNA reads as TGCGCCAGCAGCTCGGACAGGTCTATGCATGAGCAGTTCTTC. Translation gives CASSSDRSMHEQFF. The chain has TRBV5-1 and TRBJ2-1; TRBD1 matches 7 bases. Germline values: CDR1 SGHRS, CDR2 YFSETQ. The CDR3 has 14 residues. V dropped 3 bases and J dropped 8; count of bases not matched to a gene: 8.